Detailed here is one T cell receptor beta chain. Antigen: not known. The data were produced by immunoSEQ multiplex PCR, yet TCRdb's version contains in-frame clones alone and is incomplete. The profile shows tens of thousands of clones, around 95% of them singletons. CDR3 length equals 11 residues. Per germline, CDR1 MDHEN and CDR2 SYDVKM. Deletions cut 4 bases from V and 13 bases from J, with 8 bases between. These data originate in a study of graft-versus-host responses after intestinal transplantation. Across the whole study: Transplants were multivisceral, liver-intestinal, or isolated intestinal. Anti-thymocyte globulin served as induction for all recipients, who then took tacrolimus and steroids for about three years.

General study points: Declining HvG levels early post-transplant were linked to peak circulating GvH clone levels. There were GvH clones found in recipient marrow, and some of them appeared first in ileum or blood.

The sequencing here drew on unstimulated CD8+ T cells sorted from spleen or lymph node cells, taken before transplant. The sequence was obtained from a human donor who was the organ donor for an intestinal transplant. The genes are TRBV28 and TRBJ1-6; D remains unclear. The CDR3 nucleotides read TGTGCCAGCAGTTCCCAGTTCCCCCTCCACTTT. This translates into CASSSQFPLHF.